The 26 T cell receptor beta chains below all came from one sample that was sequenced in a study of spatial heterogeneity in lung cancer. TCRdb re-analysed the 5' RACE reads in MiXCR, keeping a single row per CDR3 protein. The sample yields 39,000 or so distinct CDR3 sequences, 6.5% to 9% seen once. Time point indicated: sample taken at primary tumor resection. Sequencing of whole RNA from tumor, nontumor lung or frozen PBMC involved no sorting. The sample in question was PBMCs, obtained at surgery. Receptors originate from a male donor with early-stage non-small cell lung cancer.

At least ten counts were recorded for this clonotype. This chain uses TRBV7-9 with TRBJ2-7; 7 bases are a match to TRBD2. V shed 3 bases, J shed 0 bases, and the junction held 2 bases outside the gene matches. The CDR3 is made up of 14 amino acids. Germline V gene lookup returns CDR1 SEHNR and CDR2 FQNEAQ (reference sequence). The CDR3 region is CASSFGGSSYEQYF. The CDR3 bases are TGTGCCAGCAGCTTTGGCGGGAGCTCCTACGAGCAGTACTTC.

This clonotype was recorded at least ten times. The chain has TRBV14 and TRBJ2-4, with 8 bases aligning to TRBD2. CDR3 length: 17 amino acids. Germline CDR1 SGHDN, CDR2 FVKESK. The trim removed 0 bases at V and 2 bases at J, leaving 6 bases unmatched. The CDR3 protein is CASSQDSGAGTKNIQYF. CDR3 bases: TGTGCCAGCAGCCAAGATAGCGGGGCCGGAACCAAAAACATTCAGTACTTC.

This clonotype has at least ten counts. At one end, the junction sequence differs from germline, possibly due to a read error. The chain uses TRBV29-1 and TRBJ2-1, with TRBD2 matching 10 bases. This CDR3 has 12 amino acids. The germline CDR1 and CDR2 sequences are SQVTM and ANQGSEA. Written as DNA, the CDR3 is TGTCTAGCGGGAGAAAGCTACAATGAGCAGTTCTTC. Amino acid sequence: CLAGESYNEQFF.

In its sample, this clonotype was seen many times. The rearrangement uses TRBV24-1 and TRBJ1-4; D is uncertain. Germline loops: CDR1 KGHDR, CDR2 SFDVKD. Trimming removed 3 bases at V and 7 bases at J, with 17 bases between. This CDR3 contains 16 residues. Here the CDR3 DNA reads TGTGCCACCAGTGATGCCCCGCCGGCCCCGGGTGAAAAACTGTTTTTT. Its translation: CATSDAPPAPGEKLFF.

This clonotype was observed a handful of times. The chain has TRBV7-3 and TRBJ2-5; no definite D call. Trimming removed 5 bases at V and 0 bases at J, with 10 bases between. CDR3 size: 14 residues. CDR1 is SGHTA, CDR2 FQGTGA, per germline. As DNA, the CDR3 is TGTGCCAGCAGCCCCACGTACAACCAAGAGACCCAGTACTTC. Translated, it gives CASSPTYNQETQYF.

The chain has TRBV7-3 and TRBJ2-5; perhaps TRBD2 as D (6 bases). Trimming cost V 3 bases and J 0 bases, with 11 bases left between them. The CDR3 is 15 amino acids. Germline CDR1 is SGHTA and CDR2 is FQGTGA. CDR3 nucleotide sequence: TGTGCCAGCAGCTTCGGGGGTTACTACCAAGAGACCCAGTACTTC. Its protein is CASSFGGYYQETQYF.

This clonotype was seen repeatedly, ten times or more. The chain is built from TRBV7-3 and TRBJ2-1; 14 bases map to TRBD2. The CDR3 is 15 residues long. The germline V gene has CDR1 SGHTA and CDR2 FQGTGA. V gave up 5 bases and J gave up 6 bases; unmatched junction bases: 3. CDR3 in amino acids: CASSVGTSGSNEQFF. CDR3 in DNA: TGTGCCAGCAGCGTAGGGACTAGCGGGAGCAATGAGCAGTTCTTC.

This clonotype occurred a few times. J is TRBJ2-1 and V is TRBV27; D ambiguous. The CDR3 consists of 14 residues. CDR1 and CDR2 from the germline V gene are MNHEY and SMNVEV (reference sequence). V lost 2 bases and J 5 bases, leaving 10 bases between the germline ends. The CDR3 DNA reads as TGTGCCAGCAGTTTAGAATGGCTAAACAATGAGCAGTTCTTC. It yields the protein CASSLEWLNNEQFF.

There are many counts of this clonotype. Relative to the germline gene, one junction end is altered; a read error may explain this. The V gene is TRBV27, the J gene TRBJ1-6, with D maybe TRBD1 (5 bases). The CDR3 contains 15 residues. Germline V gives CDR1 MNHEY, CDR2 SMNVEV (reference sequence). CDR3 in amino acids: CATSWGGRLDSPLHF. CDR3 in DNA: TGTGCCACCAGTTGGGGCGGCAGGCTCGATTCACCCCTCCACTTT.

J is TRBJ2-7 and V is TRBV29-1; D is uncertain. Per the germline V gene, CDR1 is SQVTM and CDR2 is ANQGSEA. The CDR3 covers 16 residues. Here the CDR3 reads CRIKAPQSQEQYEQYV. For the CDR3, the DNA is TGTAGAATCAAAGCCCCGCAGTCTCAGGAACAATACGAGCAGTACGTT.

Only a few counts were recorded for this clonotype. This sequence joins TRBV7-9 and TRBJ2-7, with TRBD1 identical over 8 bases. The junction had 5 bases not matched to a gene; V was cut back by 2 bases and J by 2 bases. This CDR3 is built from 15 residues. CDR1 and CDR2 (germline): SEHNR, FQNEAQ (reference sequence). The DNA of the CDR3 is TGTGCCAGCAGCTTACGGACAGGGCGCCCCTACGAGCAGTACTTC. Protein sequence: CASSLRTGRPYEQYF.

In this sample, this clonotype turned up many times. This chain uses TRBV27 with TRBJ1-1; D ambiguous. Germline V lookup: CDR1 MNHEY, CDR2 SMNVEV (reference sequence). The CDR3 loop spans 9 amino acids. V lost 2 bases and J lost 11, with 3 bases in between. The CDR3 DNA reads TGTGCCAGCAGTTTAATCGCTTTCTTT. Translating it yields CASSLIAFF.

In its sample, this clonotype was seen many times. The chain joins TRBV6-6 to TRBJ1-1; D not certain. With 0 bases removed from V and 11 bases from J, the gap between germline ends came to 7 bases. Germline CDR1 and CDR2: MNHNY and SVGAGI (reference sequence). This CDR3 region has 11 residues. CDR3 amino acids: CASSYSLLAFF. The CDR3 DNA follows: TGTGCCAGCAGTTACTCGTTATTGGCTTTCTTT.

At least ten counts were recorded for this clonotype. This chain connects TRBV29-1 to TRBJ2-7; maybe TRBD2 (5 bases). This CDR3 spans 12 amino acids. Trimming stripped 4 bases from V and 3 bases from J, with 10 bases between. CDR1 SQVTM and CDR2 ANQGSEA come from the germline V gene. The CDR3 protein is CSVARERYEQYF. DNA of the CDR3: TGCAGCGTTGCCCGGGAACGCTACGAGCAGTACTTC.

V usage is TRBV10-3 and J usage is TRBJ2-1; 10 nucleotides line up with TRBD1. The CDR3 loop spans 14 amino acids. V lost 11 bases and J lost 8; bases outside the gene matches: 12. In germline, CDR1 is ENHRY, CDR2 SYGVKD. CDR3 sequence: CAVARDRGFDEQFF. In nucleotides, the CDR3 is TGTGCCGTTGCTCGGGACAGGGGATTCGATGAGCAGTTCTTC.

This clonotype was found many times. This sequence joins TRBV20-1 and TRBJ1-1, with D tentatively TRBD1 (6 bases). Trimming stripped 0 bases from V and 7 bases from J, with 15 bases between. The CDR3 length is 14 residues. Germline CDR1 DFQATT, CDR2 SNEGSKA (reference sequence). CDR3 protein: CSARDRGAGREAFF. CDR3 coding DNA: TGCAGTGCTAGAGATAGGGGGGCAGGTCGTGAAGCTTTCTTT.

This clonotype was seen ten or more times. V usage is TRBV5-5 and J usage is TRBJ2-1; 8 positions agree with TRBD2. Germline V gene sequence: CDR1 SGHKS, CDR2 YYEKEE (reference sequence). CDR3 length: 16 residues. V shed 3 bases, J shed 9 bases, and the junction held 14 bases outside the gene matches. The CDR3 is CASSSSTSGLQGEQFF. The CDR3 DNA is TGTGCCAGCAGCTCGAGCACTAGCGGACTACAGGGTGAGCAGTTCTTC.

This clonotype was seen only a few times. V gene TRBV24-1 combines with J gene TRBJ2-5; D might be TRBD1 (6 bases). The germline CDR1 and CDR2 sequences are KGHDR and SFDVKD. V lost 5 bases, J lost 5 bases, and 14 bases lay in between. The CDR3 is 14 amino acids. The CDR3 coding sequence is TGTGCCACCAGTGCCCAGGGGTCTTGGGAGACCCAGTACTTC. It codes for CATSAQGSWETQYF.

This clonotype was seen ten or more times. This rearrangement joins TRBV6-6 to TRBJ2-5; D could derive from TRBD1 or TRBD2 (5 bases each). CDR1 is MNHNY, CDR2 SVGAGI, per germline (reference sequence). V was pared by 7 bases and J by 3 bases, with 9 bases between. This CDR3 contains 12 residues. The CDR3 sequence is CASTGTEETQYF. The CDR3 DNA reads TGTGCCAGCACAGGGACGGAAGAGACCCAGTACTTC.

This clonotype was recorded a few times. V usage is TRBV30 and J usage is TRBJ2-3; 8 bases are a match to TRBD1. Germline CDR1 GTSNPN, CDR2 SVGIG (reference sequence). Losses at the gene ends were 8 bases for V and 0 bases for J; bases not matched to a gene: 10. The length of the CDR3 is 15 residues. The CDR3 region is CARTGGTSSTDTQYF. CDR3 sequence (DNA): TGTGCCCGAACAGGGGGTACTTCTAGCACAGATACGCAGTATTTT.

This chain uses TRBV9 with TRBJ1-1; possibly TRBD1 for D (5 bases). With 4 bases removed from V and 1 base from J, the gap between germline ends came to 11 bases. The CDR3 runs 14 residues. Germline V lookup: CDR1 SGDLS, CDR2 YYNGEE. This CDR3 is CASSFLDTNTEAFF. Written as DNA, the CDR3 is TGTGCCAGCAGCTTCTTGGACACGAACACTGAAGCTTTCTTT.

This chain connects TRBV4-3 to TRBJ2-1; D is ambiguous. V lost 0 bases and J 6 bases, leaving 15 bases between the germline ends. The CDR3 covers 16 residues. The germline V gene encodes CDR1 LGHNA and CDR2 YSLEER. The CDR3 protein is CASSQEYRRSTNEQFF. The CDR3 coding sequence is TGCGCCAGCAGCCAAGAATACAGAAGATCCACCAATGAGCAGTTCTTC.

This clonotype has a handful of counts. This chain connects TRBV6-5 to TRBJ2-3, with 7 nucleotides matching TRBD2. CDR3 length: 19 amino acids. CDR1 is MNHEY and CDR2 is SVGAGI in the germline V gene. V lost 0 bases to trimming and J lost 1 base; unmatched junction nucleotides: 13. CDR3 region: CASSYSSGGYMPGTDTQYF. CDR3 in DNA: TGTGCCAGCAGTTACTCTTCCGGGGGGTACATGCCTGGCACAGATACGCAGTATTTT.

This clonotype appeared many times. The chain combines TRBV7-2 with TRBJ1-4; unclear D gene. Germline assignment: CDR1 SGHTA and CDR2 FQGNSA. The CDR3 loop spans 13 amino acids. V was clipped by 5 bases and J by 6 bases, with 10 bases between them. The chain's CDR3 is CASSVQRDEKLFF. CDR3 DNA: TGTGCCAGCAGCGTTCAGCGAGATGAAAAACTGTTTTTT.

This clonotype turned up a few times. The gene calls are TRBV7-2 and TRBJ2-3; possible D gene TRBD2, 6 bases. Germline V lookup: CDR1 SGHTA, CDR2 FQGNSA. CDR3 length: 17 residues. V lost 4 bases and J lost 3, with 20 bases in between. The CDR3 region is CASSSPLASVLTDTQYF. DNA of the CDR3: TGTGCCAGCAGCTCCCCCCTAGCGTCGGTACTGACAGATACGCAGTATTTT.

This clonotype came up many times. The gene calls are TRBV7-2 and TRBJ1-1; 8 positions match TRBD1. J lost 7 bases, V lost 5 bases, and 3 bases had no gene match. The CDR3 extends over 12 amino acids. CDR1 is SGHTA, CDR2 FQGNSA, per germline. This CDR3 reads CASSPDRVEAFF. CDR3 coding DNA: TGTGCCAGCAGCCCGGACAGGGTTGAAGCTTTCTTT. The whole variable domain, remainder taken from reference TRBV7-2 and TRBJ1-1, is GAGVSQSPSNKVTEKGKDVELRCDPISGHTALYWYRQSLGQGLEFLIYFQGNSAPDKSGLPSDRFSAERTGGSVSTLTIQRTQQEDSAVYLCASSPDRVEAFFGQGTRLTVV.